The source of this T cell receptor (beta chain) is a study of shared clonotypes between healthy human individuals. On the study more broadly: Participating donors consisted of two women and a few men aged 18 to 49. Study outcomes and limitations: The sampled material consisted only of blood, and tissue repertoires are likely to differ. Generally, naive subsets came out with larger estimated richness than memory subsets.

Deletions cut 3 bases from V and 2 bases from J, with 13 bases between. CDR1 SEHNR and CDR2 FQNEAQ come from the germline V gene (reference sequence). The length of the CDR3 is 15 residues. Generated by immunoSEQ multiplex PCR, the TCRdb table keeps only in-frame clones and is missing some. The repertoire holds about 960,000 clones, with over 60% as singletons. In regard to this clone: Its antigen is as yet unknown.

The chain couples TRBV7-9 to TRBJ1-2; D is unresolved. The material sequenced was memory CD4+ T cells sorted from blood. The subset denotes: CD45RA-negative fraction. This TCR was recovered from a man aged 18 to 35 in good health. Here the CDR3 DNA reads TGTGCCAGCAGCTTGGGCTTGGTAGTAAACTATGGCTACACCTTC. Translation: CASSLGLVVNYGYTF.